Described below is a single T cell receptor (beta chain) sequence and its context. This sample was taken from a study of blood T cell repertoires in COVID-19. The protocol was immunoSEQ multiplex PCR, while the TCRdb copy is restricted to in-frame clones and leaves out a portion. Here the sample spans approximately 390,000 clones, about 83% being singletons. CDR3 length: 13 residues. V lost 0 bases, J lost 8 bases, and 11 bases lay in between. The V gene's germline CDR1 is SGDLS and CDR2 YYNGEE. This receptor was identified in a woman aged 45-60 years who had recovered from COVID-19. The material sequenced was PBMCs or T cells enriched from blood (not recorded which). This chain connects TRBV9 to TRBJ1-2; maybe TRBD1 (5 bases). The CDR3 loop is CASSVGAGHGYTF. The CDR3 DNA is TGTGCCAGCAGCGTAGGTGCGGGGCACGGCTACACCTTC.